This T cell receptor beta chain derives from a study of OX40 agonist ivuxolimab in advanced cancers. Sequencing was performed with immunoSEQ multiplex PCR; in TCRdb, only in-frame clones are kept and a portion is missing. The sample gives tens of thousands of clones, around 88% of which show up once; 2.5% to 3% is in the top ten. The ends were cut back, 0 bases at V and 5 bases at J, with 9 bases in the middle. The CDR3 loop spans 14 amino acids. Germline CDR1 and CDR2: SGDLS and YYNGEE. The chain uses TRBV9 and TRBJ2-1; D is unclear. This receptor was obtained from an adult with an advanced solid tumor such as melanoma, head and neck, liver or kidney cancer. The sequencing used CD4+ or CD8+ T cells sorted from blood, collected in a trial of the OX40 agonist ivuxolimab. CDR3 in amino acids: CASSVVAANNEQFF. In DNA form, the CDR3 reads TGTGCCAGCAGCGTAGTCGCGGCCAACAATGAGCAGTTCTTC.